This record looks at one T cell receptor beta chain sequence and its context. Its antigen is not known. PCR primers comprised 60 Vbeta and 13 Jbeta primers. In the study's own analysis: A later analysis counted tens of millions of unique TCR beta chains, some 12 million shared. The repertoire was sequenced with immunoSEQ multiplex PCR; TCRdb's copy has only in-frame clones and lacks some. V, J and clone size were drawn from that table, and D and trimming were deduced from the DNA. The sample lists 120,000 to 150,000 clones; around 79% were seen once. These data come from a study of cytomegalovirus exposure and HLA in healthy donors. The study, taken as a whole, reports: Association of roughly 18,000 TCR beta sequences with HLA alleles was found at 0.05 false discovery rate in a later analysis. Common viral pathogens seemed, in a later analysis, to connect with several of the most significant clusters. Across HLA loci, a later analysis found differing TCR association rates, with DRB1 most and HLA-C fewest.

This CDR3 is 15 amino acids long. The J segment lost 3 bases and the V segment lost 1 base, leaving 6 bases of the junction unmatched. Looked up from germline, CDR1 is SGHNT and CDR2 is YYREEE (reference sequence). Material: PBMCs. This TCR was recovered from a male donor in good health and CMV-seronegative. The rearrangement uses TRBV5-4 and TRBJ1-1, with 7 bases aligning to TRBD1. The CDR3 loop is CASSLRTGAYTEAFF. CDR3 coding DNA: TGTGCCAGCAGCTTGAGGACAGGCGCGTACACTGAAGCTTTCTTT.